Below, 20 T cell receptor beta chains from the same sample are listed, as sequenced in a study of glioma-infiltrating T cells after dendritic cell vaccination. TCRdb's table, derived via immunoSEQ multiplex PCR, lists solely in-frame clones and lacks some. Of roughly 52,000 clones listed, 85% were seen once; the top ten hold about 10%. The source material was blood, sampled before dendritic cell vaccination. Receptors were obtained from a human donor with glioblastoma.

This clone was seen just once. V is TRBV6-1 and J is TRBJ2-1, with D perhaps matching TRBD2 (9 bases). V lost 2 bases and J 4 bases, leaving 24 bases between the germline ends. CDR3 size: 19 residues. In germline, CDR1 is MNHNS, CDR2 SASEGT. CDR3 protein: CASSERTGTTSGGYNEQFF. For the CDR3, the DNA is TGTGCCAGCAGTGAAAGGACAGGGACGACTAGCGGAGGGTACAATGAGCAGTTCTTC.

The chain joins TRBV6-6 to TRBJ2-7, with TRBD1 matching 7 bases. CDR1 is MNHNY, CDR2 SVGAGI, per germline (reference sequence). J was trimmed by 3 bases and V by 5 bases; bases with no gene match: 7. The CDR3 totals 14 residues. The CDR3 bases are TGTGCCAGCAGTCAACAGGGGTATTTCTACGAGCAGTACTTC. This encodes CASSQQGYFYEQYF.

V and J are TRBV19 and TRBJ1-2, with 8 bases aligning to TRBD1. CDR1 and CDR2 (germline): LNHDA, SQIVND (reference sequence). The junction had 7 bases not matched to a gene; V was cut back by 3 bases and J by 4 bases. The CDR3 spans 15 residues. Here the CDR3 reads CASSIGSDRVYGYTF. CDR3 nucleotide sequence: TGTGCCAGTAGTATTGGGTCGGACAGGGTCTATGGCTACACCTTC.

Only a few counts were recorded for this clone. Other DNA sequences of this sample code for an identical CDR3. DNA for the CDR3: TGTGCCAGCAGCTTAGTAGGGACAGGGGATGAAAAACTGTTTTTT. Translating it yields CASSLVGTGDEKLFF. V and J are TRBV7-2 and TRBJ1-4; 10 bases align to TRBD1. Germline assignment: CDR1 SGHTA and CDR2 FQGNSA. Germline trimming cut 1 base from V and 6 bases from J; bases unmatched to any gene: 2. The CDR3 loop spans 15 amino acids.

V and J are TRBV29-1 and TRBJ2-5; D unresolved. V lost 6 bases and J 5 bases, leaving 10 bases between the germline ends. This CDR3 spans 11 amino acids. Looked up from germline, CDR1 is SQVTM and CDR2 is ANQGSEA. The CDR3 sequence: CSVNSGETQYF. For the CDR3, the DNA is TGCAGCGTCAACTCCGGGGAGACCCAGTACTTC.

V and J are TRBV19 and TRBJ1-6; 7 nucleotides match TRBD1. This CDR3 comprises 14 residues. Germline assignment: CDR1 LNHDA and CDR2 SQIVND (reference sequence). The V segment lost 6 bases and the J segment 10 bases; nucleotides outside the gene matches: 9. The CDR3 bases are TGTGCCAGTAGCGTGACAGGGCAAGGATCACCCCTCCACTTT. Translating it yields CASSVTGQGSPLHF. The whole variable domain, filled in from reference TRBV19 and TRBJ1-6, reads DGGITQSPKYLFRKEGQNVTLSCEQNLNHDAMYWYRQDPGQGLRLIYYSQIVNDFQKGDIAEGYSVSREKKESFPLTVTSAQKNPTAFYLCASSVTGQGSPLHFGNGTRLTVT.

J is TRBJ2-2 and V is TRBV10-3; TRBD2 matches at 10 bases. The J segment lost 5 bases and the V segment lost 3 bases, leaving 3 bases of the junction unmatched. Germline V lookup: CDR1 ENHRY, CDR2 SYGVKD. This CDR3 has 15 residues. The CDR3 sequence: CAISDSGRETGELFF. In DNA form, the CDR3 reads TGTGCCATCAGTGACAGCGGGAGGGAGACCGGGGAGCTGTTTTTT.

The chain carries TRBV25-1 and TRBJ2-3; tentatively, D is TRBD1 (5 bases). The V and J ends lost 3 bases and 3 bases respectively, with 10 bases between them. CDR1 and CDR2 from the germline V gene are MGHDK and SYGVNS. The CDR3 runs 14 residues. CDR3 sequence reads: CASSDRTGTDTQYF. The CDR3 DNA is TGTGCCAGCAGTGACCGTACAGGAACAGATACGCAGTATTTT. The full variable domain, rest sourced from reference TRBV25-1 and TRBJ2-3, is EADIYQTPRYLVIGTGKKITLECSQTMGHDKMYWYQQDPGMELHLIHYSYGVNSTEKGDLSSESTVSRIRTEHFPLTLESARPSHTSQYLCASSDRTGTDTQYFGPGTRLTVL.

The chain couples TRBV9 to TRBJ2-4, with a possible D match to TRBD2 (6 bases). Trimming removed 0 bases from V and 9 bases from J, with 13 bases in between. CDR1 and CDR2 (germline): SGDLS, YYNGEE. The CDR3 has 14 amino acids. CDR3 in DNA: TGTGCCAGCAGCGTAGATGGAGGGGTTGGCATTCAGTACTTC. This translates into CASSVDGGVGIQYF.

The V gene is TRBV5-1, the J gene TRBJ2-2, with 9 bases identical to TRBD1. With 6 bases clipped from V and 0 bases from J, the junction kept 3 bases outside the gene matches. Per germline, CDR1 SGHRS and CDR2 YFSETQ. The length of the CDR3 is 15 residues. The chain's CDR3 is CASKQGASNTGELFF. CDR3 DNA: TGCGCCAGCAAACAGGGGGCCTCGAACACCGGGGAGCTGTTTTTT.

This chain joins TRBV19 and TRBJ2-3, with a possible D match to TRBD1 (7 bases). This CDR3 has 16 residues. Trimming stripped 2 bases from V and 0 bases from J, with 12 bases between. Looked up from germline, CDR1 is LNHDA and CDR2 is SQIVND (reference sequence). CDR3 coding DNA: TGTGCCAGTAGTATAATGGAGGGGGCAAGCACAGATACGCAGTATTTT. Residues: CASSIMEGASTDTQYF. Full variable domain (remainder filled in from reference TRBV19 and TRBJ2-3): DGGITQSPKYLFRKEGQNVTLSCEQNLNHDAMYWYRQDPGQGLRLIYYSQIVNDFQKGDIAEGYSVSREKKESFPLTVTSAQKNPTAFYLCASSIMEGASTDTQYFGPGTRLTVL.

The chain's CDR3 is CASSFPGDREDYGYTF. CDR3 nucleotide sequence: TGTGCCAGCAGCTTCCCGGGGGACAGGGAGGACTATGGCTACACCTTC. The V gene is TRBV7-6, the J gene TRBJ1-2, with 9 bases aligning to TRBD1. With V trimmed by 3 bases and J by 3 bases, 8 bases remained unmatched. The CDR3 totals 16 residues. The germline CDR1 and CDR2 sequences are SGHVS and FNYEAQ.

This clone was recorded once. This chain uses TRBV4-3 with TRBJ1-2; 11 bases line up with TRBD1. This CDR3 has 14 amino acids. V lost 8 bases and J lost 2; bases outside the gene matches: 4. Germline assignment: CDR1 LGHNA and CDR2 YSLEER. This CDR3 reads CASSRDRGNYGYTF. In DNA, the CDR3 is TGCGCCAGCTCCCGGGACAGGGGGAACTATGGCTACACCTTC.

CDR3 protein: CASSQELWGQGQPQHF. CDR3 nucleotide sequence: TGCGCCAGCAGCCAAGAGTTGTGGGGCCAGGGTCAGCCCCAGCATTTT. The rearrangement links TRBV4-3 to TRBJ1-5; perhaps TRBD1 as D (5 bases). V was clipped by 0 bases and J by 6 bases, with 15 bases between them. Per the germline V gene, CDR1 is LGHNA and CDR2 is YSLEER. The CDR3 extends over 16 amino acids.

The chain has TRBV6-5 and TRBJ2-7, with TRBD2 matching 9 bases. The germline V gene encodes CDR1 MNHEY and CDR2 SVGAGI. V shed 0 bases and J 5 bases; nucleotides not matched to a gene: 5. The CDR3 contains 15 residues. The CDR3 sequence: CASSYSLAGLNEQYF. In DNA, the CDR3 is TGTGCCAGCAGTTACTCTCTAGCGGGGTTAAACGAGCAGTACTTC.

This sequence joins TRBV5-4 and TRBJ2-7; D might be TRBD1 (5 bases). V was pared by 4 bases and J by 0 bases, with 14 bases between. Germline CDR1 is SGHNT and CDR2 is YYREEE (reference sequence). This CDR3 contains 15 residues. CDR3 coding DNA: TGTGCCAGCAGCGGAGACAGACTTAGCTCCTACGAGCAGTACTTC. It translates to CASSGDRLSSYEQYF.

V gene TRBV2 combines with J gene TRBJ2-3; 9 bases are a match to TRBD2. The V gene end was trimmed by 3 bases and the J gene end by 1 base; junction bases not matched to a gene: 5. Germline CDR1 and CDR2: SNHLY and FYNNEI. This CDR3 has 16 amino acids. CDR3 sequence: CASSDKGGGGTDTQYF. CDR3 bases: TGTGCCAGCAGTGATAAGGGCGGGGGGGGCACAGATACGCAGTATTTT.

The genes are TRBV6-1 and TRBJ1-1, with TRBD1 as a possible D gene (6 bases). V lost 6 bases and J lost 2, with 10 bases in between. The V gene's germline CDR1 is MNHNS and CDR2 SASEGT. The CDR3 totals 13 residues. The CDR3 spells CASRNRVNTEAFF. The CDR3 DNA reads as TGTGCCAGCAGGAACAGGGTTAACACTGAAGCTTTCTTT.

The CDR3 region has the DNA TGTGCCAGCAGCTTTTTTTCCCTTTCGTCCTACAATGAGCAGTTCTTC. Protein: CASSFFSLSSYNEQFF. V gene TRBV7-9 combines with J gene TRBJ2-1, with D unresolved. Germline V CDR1 and CDR2: SEHNR, FQNEAQ (reference sequence). CDR3 length: 16 amino acids. The V end lost 3 bases, the J end lost 1 base, and 13 bases lay between the germline ends.

The chain links TRBV27 to TRBJ1-1; 8 bases align to TRBD1. V lost 7 bases and J lost 2; bases outside the gene matches: 6. Germline CDR1 reads MNHEY; CDR2 reads SMNVEV (reference sequence). The CDR3 covers 14 residues. The CDR3 reads CASTPGQANTEAFF. The DNA of the CDR3 is TGTGCCAGCACTCCGGGACAGGCTAACACTGAAGCTTTCTTT.